Given below is one T cell receptor beta chain in context. These data are taken from a study of T cell changes during pregnancy in multiple sclerosis. Only in-frame clones appear in the TCRdb table, and some are missing; sequencing was by immunoSEQ multiplex PCR. The profile covers about 87,000 clones, with approximately 92% appearing a single time and around 1.4% taken by the ten largest. V lost 0 bases, J lost 1 base, and 12 bases lay in between. Germline-derived CDR1 and CDR2 are KGHSY and FQNENV. This CDR3 has 16 residues. The rearrangement joins TRBV16 to TRBJ2-5, with D perhaps matching TRBD1 (5 bases). The TCR sequence derives from a female donor in good health, enrolled as a control in a pregnancy study. The sample was peripheral blood, taken in the third trimester of pregnancy. The CDR3 DNA is TGTGCCAGCAGCCAATCAGGCAGGGTCAGCCAAGAGACCCAGTACTTC. Protein: CASSQSGRVSQETQYF.